The rows below give T cell receptor beta chains drawn from one sample of a study of T cell responses to AZD1222 COVID-19 vaccine. TCRdb's copy holds only in-frame clones and misses some; the assay was immunoSEQ multiplex PCR. The sample yields just under 75,000 clones, around three quarters seen once. The sequencing here drew on peripheral blood, taken 28 days after the second AZD1222 dose. The receptors here all came from an adult who received the AZD1222 COVID-19 vaccine. Each CDR3 is given with its conserved first and last residue. Fields, in order: clone size, D gene, J gene, V gene, CDR3 DNA, CDR3 protein. A D gene is named only where the DNA matches it firmly. The size field is filled for only some rows; it gives once, few, many or a size class.

.	TRBD1	TRBJ1-1	TRBV7-8	TGTGCCAGCAGCTTATCGGCAGGGGGGAACACTGAAGCTTTCTTT	CASSLSAGGNTEAFF
.	TRBD2	TRBJ2-3	TRBV18	TGTGCCAGCTCACCGACCCTTAGCGGGAGGGGCACAGATACGCAGTATTTT	CASSPTLSGRGTDTQYF
.	.	TRBJ2-1	TRBV20-1	TGCAGTCTATCTGCAGACAATGAGCAGTTCTTC	CSLSADNEQFF
.	TRBD2	TRBJ2-7	TRBV7-9	TGTGCCAGCAGCCGCGCTAATGCGGGGGAATTCTACGAGCAGTACTTC	CASSRANAGEFYEQYF
once	.	TRBJ1-3	TRBV11-2	TGTGCCAGCAGCTTAGAAACAGGGTGGTCTGGAAACACCATATATTTT	CASSLETGWSGNTIYF
.	.	TRBJ2-2	TRBV7-2	TGTGCCAGCAGCCCGGACGGGAACACCGGGGAGCTGTTTTTT	CASSPDGNTGELFF
.	TRBD1	TRBJ2-7	TRBV19	TGTGCCAGTAGTATCGACAGGGGATACGAGCAGTACTTC	CASSIDRGYEQYF
.	TRBD1	TRBJ1-5	TRBV19	TGTGCCAGCGGACAGGGGTGGGATCAGCCCCAGCATTTT	CASGQGWDQPQHF
few	.	TRBJ1-1	TRBV30	TGTGCCTGGAGTGTAGGACAGCCTGAAGCTTTCTTT	CAWSVGQPEAFF
.	.	TRBJ2-1	TRBV2	TGTGCCAGCTCCGAGGGACGGCTGGGGGATGAGCAGTTCTTC	CASSEGRLGDEQFF
.	TRBD1	TRBJ1-6	TRBV5-1	TGCGCCAGCAGCAATCACCAGGGACAGGGTAATTCACCCCTCCACTTT	CASSNHQGQGNSPLHF
.	.	TRBJ1-4	TRBV4-3	TGCGCCAGCAGCCAGCTCAAGAATGAAAAACTGTTTTTT	CASSQLKNEKLFF
.	TRBD1	TRBJ1-4	TRBV30	TGTGCCTGGAGCCCCGGGACAGTGAATGAAAAACTGTTTTTT	CAWSPGTVNEKLFF
.	.	TRBJ2-7	TRBV12-5	TGTGCTAGTGCGGGACTCATGACCGAGCAGTACTTC	CASAGLMTEQYF
.	.	TRBJ1-5	TRBV10-3	TGTGCCATCAGTCATGACGGTAACAATCAGCCCCAGCATTTT	CAISHDGNNQPQHF
.	TRBD1	TRBJ2-5	TRBV7-2	TGTGCCAGCAGAACAGGGGGCGACCAAGAGACCCAGTACTTC	CASRTGGDQETQYF
.	.	TRBJ1-3	TRBV5-8	TGTGCCACTGGGACCTCTGGAAACACCATATATTTT	CATGTSGNTIYF
.	TRBD1	TRBJ2-7	TRBV3-1/TRBV3-2	TGTGCCAGCAGCCCCAAGGCCGGGACAGGGGGTTTCTTTTTCTACGAGCAGTACTTC	CASSPKAGTGGFFFYEQYF
.	TRBD2	TRBJ2-3	TRBV29-1	TGCAGCGCAAAAGCGGGGCCTACGGATACGCAGTATTTT	CSAKAGPTDTQYF
.	TRBD2	TRBJ2-3	TRBV28	TGTGCCAGCAGTGTAGCGGGAAAGGATACGCAGTATTTT	CASSVAGKDTQYF
once	.	TRBJ2-5	TRBV10-3	TGTGCCATCAGTGCGGGAGAAAGGGAGACCCAGTACTTC	CAISAGERETQYF
.	.	TRBJ2-5	TRBV28	TGTGCCAGCAGTCCGTTCGGCTGGTTGGAGACCCAGTACTTC	CASSPFGWLETQYF
.	.	TRBJ1-4	TRBV6-5	TGTGCCAGCAGTTACTCTGGGTCGATAGGAGAAAAACTGTTTTTT	CASSYSGSIGEKLFF
few	.	TRBJ2-4	TRBV7-9	TGTGCCAGCAGCTCGCCCCAGGGATCGGGGTTAGCCAAAAACATTCAGTACTTC	CASSSPQGSGLAKNIQYF
.	.	TRBJ2-5	TRBV19	TGTGCCAGTAGTACCTCGTGGGGCTACCAAGAGACCCAGTACTTC	CASSTSWGYQETQYF
once	.	TRBJ2-4	TRBV11-3	TGTGCCAGCAGCCAGAGGCTGGGGAACATTCAGTACTTC	CASSQRLGNIQYF
.	TRBD2	TRBJ2-3	TRBV27	TGTGCCAGCAATTGGGCGGGGGGGTTGGATACGCAGTATTTT	CASNWAGGLDTQYF
.	.	TRBJ2-4	TRBV20-1	TGCAGTGCTAGAGTTCAAGACATTCAGTACTTC	CSARVQDIQYF
.	TRBD2	TRBJ2-3	TRBV30	TGTGCCTGGAGTAGCGGGGGGGCCTCTTCAGATACGCAGTATTTT	CAWSSGGASSDTQYF
.	TRBD1	TRBJ1-2	TRBV19	TGTGCCAGTAGTAACAGGGGGCGAGTGGCGGGACCTAACTATGGCTACACCTTC	CASSNRGRVAGPNYGYTF
once	TRBD1	TRBJ2-1	TRBV11-2	TGTGCCAGCAGCCCTACGGCGGGACAGGGCCATGAGCAGTTCTTC	CASSPTAGQGHEQFF
.	.	TRBJ1-3	TRBV28	TGTGCCAGCAGCACCGGGATGAACACCATATATTTT	CASSTGMNTIYF
.	.	TRBJ1-2	TRBV5-6	TGTGCCAGCAGCTTTAGTGAGGGTACGGGCTATGGCTACACCTTC	CASSFSEGTGYGYTF
.	.	TRBJ1-2	TRBV4-1	TGCGCCAGCAGCCAAGTGGAGGGGGACTATGGCTACACCTTC	CASSQVEGDYGYTF
.	TRBD1	TRBJ2-7	TRBV11-2	TGTGCCAGCAGCCACAGGGGGGCCCACGAGCAGTACTTC	CASSHRGAHEQYF
.	TRBD2	TRBJ2-3	TRBV15	TGTGCCACCAGCCGCGGGACTAGCAGGGAGGATACGCAGTATTTT	CATSRGTSREDTQYF
once	TRBD1	TRBJ2-2	TRBV27	TGTGCCAGCAGTCCCTACTCGGGACAGGGAAACACCGGGGAGCTGTTTTTT	CASSPYSGQGNTGELFF
.	.	TRBJ1-3	TRBV30	TGTGCCTGGAGTGTAGCCCTGGCGTTTACCTCTGGAAACACCATATATTTT	CAWSVALAFTSGNTIYF
.	.	TRBJ1-4	TRBV19	TGTGCCAGTAGTATTGGGGGGAAAAAACTGTTTTTT	CASSIGGKKLFF
.	.	TRBJ1-1	TRBV18	TGTGCCAGCTCACAAGGACCCGACACTGAAGCTTTCTTT	CASSQGPDTEAFF
once	TRBD1	TRBJ2-7	TRBV19	TGTGCCAGTAGTACCCGACAGGGCCACGGTATCTACGAGCAGTACTTC	CASSTRQGHGIYEQYF
few	.	TRBJ2-2	TRBV12-3/TRBV12-4	TGTGCCAGCAGGTCGACCGGGGAGCTGTTTTTT	CASRSTGELFF
.	.	TRBJ2-5	TRBV7-9	TGTGCCAGCAGCTCCCCCAGGGGCCGGCGAGAGACCCAGTACTTC	CASSSPRGRRETQYF
few	TRBD2	TRBJ2-3	TRBV4-3	TGCGCCAGCAGCCAAGATCCGGGAGGGCTAGCGGGGGAGGGGGATACGCAGTATTTT	CASSQDPGGLAGEGDTQYF
few	.	TRBJ2-7	TRBV28	TGTGCCAGCAGTTTTGAGGGGAAACACGAGCAGTACTTC	CASSFEGKHEQYF
.	.	TRBJ2-1	TRBV19	TGTGCCAGTAGTATCGGGTGGGACCGAGTGATCAATGAGCAGTTCTTC	CASSIGWDRVINEQFF
once	.	TRBJ2-1	TRBV27	TGTGCCAGCAGTAAGTACAATGAGCAGTTCTTC	CASSKYNEQFF
.	TRBD2	TRBJ2-3	TRBV28	TGTGCCAGCAGTCGTGGACTAGCGATCACAGATACGCAGTATTTT	CASSRGLAITDTQYF
few	TRBD1	TRBJ1-2	TRBV3-1/TRBV3-2	TGTGCCAGCAGCCTCGACAGGGCGGCTGGCTACACCTTC	CASSLDRAAGYTF
.	.	TRBJ2-3	TRBV7-9	TGTGCCAGCAGCTTTGGAATAGGCACGCAGTATTTT	CASSFGIGTQYF
.	TRBD1	TRBJ1-5	TRBV6-6	TGTGCCGCCAATCAGGGACAGGGGGTTCCCAATCAGCCCCAGCATTTT	CAANQGQGVPNQPQHF
.	TRBD1	TRBJ1-4	TRBV3-1/TRBV3-2	TGTGCCAGCAGCCGGGACAGGGTCGGCTTGGGTGGTGAAAAACTGTTTTTT	CASSRDRVGLGGEKLFF
.	TRBD2	TRBJ2-7	TRBV11-2	TGTGCCAGCAGCGGTGGGACTAGCGGGAGAAAGAACGAGCAGTACTTC	CASSGGTSGRKNEQYF